The T cell receptor (beta chain) described here comes from a study of blood T cells in healthy people across ages. Study outcomes and limitations: Higher diversity and more naive CD4+ cells were features of long-lived donors, compared to aged donors.

The germline CDR1 and CDR2 sequences are SEHNR and FQNEAQ (reference sequence). The CDR3 runs 17 residues. Per sample, no less than 6 micrograms of total RNA were extracted. It was with a sample-barcoded 5' primer and a J-beta primer mix that a second PCR of roughly 7 to 12 cycles was run. TCRdb recomputed calls from the 5' RACE reads with MiXCR, one row per CDR3 protein. Counted here are over a million distinct CDR3 sequences, roughly 45% occurring once; the ten biggest clones make up less than 8%. This clonotype came up once. The antigen is unknown. The clonotype comes from a woman aged 18-30 years in good health. The genes are TRBV7-9 and TRBJ2-5; 9 bases fit TRBD2. The J call could be wrong; TRBJ2-7 is a better fit for the DNA end. Sample: blood. DNA for the CDR3: TGTGCCAGCAGCTTAATCAGGGCGGGGGGGGTCTCCTACGAGCAGTACTTC. Amino acids: CASSLIRAGGVSYEQYF.